This passage covers 27 T cell receptor beta chains from one sample sequenced in a study of cytomegalovirus exposure and HLA in healthy donors (dated by TCRdb to the late 2010s). Preparation of the library involved the immunoSEQ multiplex PCR assay. The multiplex PCR relied on a mix of 60 forward primers for TCR Vbeta segments and 13 reverse primers for TCR Jbeta segments. Not all clones reach the TCRdb copy of this immuneACCESS table, which keeps in-frame sequences only. Checked studies attribute under half of the gap to unresolved V genes and leave the rest unexplained. This sample holds 160,000 or so clones; approximately 90% were observed only once. 0.8% to 1% of the sample is held by the ten biggest clonotypes. The sample was PBMCs. The origin of the receptors is a woman aged 25 to 45 in good health and CMV-seronegative.

This clone appeared a single time. The CDR3 nucleotides read TGTGCCAGCGGACAGGTCAGCAATCAGCCCCAGCATTTT. Its protein is CASGQVSNQPQHF. This sequence joins TRBV11-2 and TRBJ1-5; 7 nucleotides match TRBD1. In germline, CDR1 is SGHAT, CDR2 FQNNGV. The V gene end was trimmed by 8 bases and the J gene end by 1 base; junction bases not matched to a gene: 2. CDR3 length: 13 amino acids.

This chain connects TRBV27 to TRBJ1-1; D is undetermined. CDR3 length equals 13 residues. V was clipped by 10 bases and J by 4 bases, with 16 bases between them. Germline V lookup: CDR1 MNHEY, CDR2 SMNVEV (reference sequence). CDR3 in amino acids: CATLGWGGTEAFF. The CDR3 DNA reads TGTGCCACCTTGGGGTGGGGAGGCACTGAAGCTTTCTTT.

The chain recombines TRBV2 with TRBJ1-1; perhaps TRBD1 as D (6 bases). In germline, CDR1 is SNHLY, CDR2 FYNNEI. Trimming took 8 bases from V and 10 from J, leaving 14 bases between them. The CDR3 has 11 residues. The CDR3 reads CASGGRGGAFF. The CDR3 DNA is TGTGCCAGCGGGGGACGAGGGGGAGCTTTCTTT.

A remark on this clone: The sample carries other DNA sequences with the same CDR3. V gene TRBV15 combines with J gene TRBJ2-6, with a possible D match to TRBD1 (5 bases). V shed 0 bases and J shed 0 bases, with 6 bases lying between them. This CDR3 is 16 amino acids long. Germline V gives CDR1 LNHNV, CDR2 YYDKDF (reference sequence). This chain's CDR3 is CATSRDRGSGANVLTF. In nucleotides, the CDR3 is TGTGCCACCAGCAGAGATAGGGGCTCTGGGGCCAACGTCCTGACTTTC. Supplemented by reference TRBV15 and TRBJ2-6, the full variable domain reads DAMVIQNPRYQVTQFGKPVTLSCSQTLNHNVMYWYQQKSSQAPKLLFHYYDKDFNNEADTPDNFQSRRPNTSFCFLDIRSPGLGDTAMYLCATSRDRGSGANVLTFGAGSRLTVL.

The V gene is TRBV7-8, the J gene TRBJ1-1; D not resolved. V dropped 8 bases and J dropped 5 bases, with 15 bases sitting between them. Germline lookup yields CDR1 SGHVS and CDR2 FQNEAQ. This CDR3 has 13 residues. CDR3 sequence (DNA): TGTGCCAGCCGCCAGGACGGGAGGACTGAAGCTTTCTTT. Translated: CASRQDGRTEAFF. Full variable domain (rest looked up from reference TRBV7-8 and TRBJ1-1): GAGVSQSPRYKVAKRGQDVALRCDPISGHVSLFWYQQALGQGPEFLTYFQNEAQLDKSGLPSDRFFAERPEGSVSTLKIQRTQQEDSAVYLCASRQDGRTEAFFGQGTRLTVV.

This clone came up once. The J gene is TRBJ2-1, the V gene TRBV10-2; 11 nucleotides line up with TRBD2. After removal of 4 bases from V and 9 bases from J, the junction contained 14 bases not matched to a gene. Germline CDR1 and CDR2: WSHSY and SAAADI. This CDR3 has 17 residues. The CDR3 sequence is CASSVGLTSGGPGEQFF. CDR3 nucleotide sequence: TGCGCCAGCAGTGTCGGCCTCACTAGCGGGGGCCCGGGTGAGCAGTTCTTC.

The chain carries TRBV2 and TRBJ2-2; 8 bases are a match to TRBD2. Germline V gene sequence: CDR1 SNHLY, CDR2 FYNNEI. This CDR3 is 13 amino acids long. Unmatched junction bases numbered 4, after V lost 7 bases and J lost 6 bases. The CDR3 protein is CASKASGPGELFF. The CDR3 DNA follows: TGTGCCAGCAAGGCTAGCGGGCCCGGGGAGCTGTTTTTT.

The chain recombines TRBV6-5 with TRBJ1-6, with 9 positions matching TRBD1. The CDR3 consists of 15 residues. V shed 2 bases and J 11 bases; nucleotides not matched to a gene: 7. Germline V gene data show CDR1 as MNHEY and CDR2 as SVGAGI. The DNA of the CDR3 is TGTGCCAGCAGTTACGTAGGGACAGGGAAGGCACCCCTCCACTTT. Its protein is CASSYVGTGKAPLHF.

V usage is TRBV7-8 and J usage is TRBJ1-5; 7 positions match TRBD1. The CDR3 length is 15 residues. V shed 3 bases, J shed 0 bases, and the junction held 2 bases outside the gene matches. Germline-derived CDR1 and CDR2 are SGHVS and FQNEAQ. In DNA, the CDR3 is TGTGCCAGCAGCTTGCACAGGGGTAGCAATCAGCCCCAGCATTTT. Protein: CASSLHRGSNQPQHF. Using reference TRBV7-8 and TRBJ1-5 for the parts outside the CDR3, the full variable domain is GAGVSQSPRYKVAKRGQDVALRCDPISGHVSLFWYQQALGQGPEFLTYFQNEAQLDKSGLPSDRFFAERPEGSVSTLKIQRTQQEDSAVYLCASSLHRGSNQPQHFGDGTRLSIL.

This clone showed up just once. The chain is built from TRBV10-3 and TRBJ1-2; perhaps TRBD1 as D (5 bases). The CDR3 contains 16 residues. V was cut by 6 bases and J by 0 bases, with 17 bases left in between. CDR1 is ENHRY and CDR2 is SYGVKD in the germline V gene. The CDR3 region has the DNA TGTGCCATCAGAGCGATGGGGCAAGGGCCTAACTATGGCTACACCTTC. Protein: CAIRAMGQGPNYGYTF.

The chain combines TRBV7-8 with TRBJ1-2; no firm D call. This CDR3 region has 16 residues. The germline CDR1 and CDR2 sequences are SGHVS and FQNEAQ. Trimming pared 1 base from V and 4 bases from J, leaving 16 bases between. CDR3 protein: CASSLVAASKLYGYTF. The CDR3 coding sequence is TGTGCCAGCAGCTTAGTTGCAGCGTCAAAACTCTATGGCTACACCTTC.

The chain couples TRBV5-1 to TRBJ2-2; 8 bases match TRBD2. The length of the CDR3 is 18 residues. CDR1 is SGHRS and CDR2 is YFSETQ in the germline V gene. The junction had 11 bases not matched to a gene; V was cut back by 0 bases and J by 4 bases. CDR3 protein: CASSLGPGGRLSTGELFF. The CDR3 nucleotides read TGCGCCAGCAGCTTGGGCCCGGGAGGGCGTTTGAGCACCGGGGAGCTGTTTTTT.

CDR3 bases: TGTGCCAGCAGTTTCAGGCAGGGGGGATATAGCAATCAGCCCCAGCATTTT. Protein sequence: CASSFRQGGYSNQPQHF. This chain uses TRBV28 with TRBJ1-5, with 7 positions matching TRBD1. Germline V gene sequence: CDR1 MDHEN, CDR2 SYDVKM. The trim removed 3 bases at V and 0 bases at J, leaving 8 bases unmatched. This CDR3 has 17 amino acids. Full variable domain (missing parts from reference TRBV28 and TRBJ1-5): DVKVTQSSRYLVKRTGEKVFLECVQDMDHENMFWYRQDPGLGLRLIYFSYDVKMKEKGDIPEGYSVSREKKERFSLILESASTNQTSMYLCASSFRQGGYSNQPQHFGDGTRLSIL.

V usage is TRBV19 and J usage is TRBJ1-1; 8 nucleotides line up with TRBD1. CDR1 is LNHDA, CDR2 SQIVND, per germline (reference sequence). This CDR3 has 15 residues. Losses at the gene ends were 3 bases for V and 5 bases for J; bases not matched to a gene: 8. CDR3 region: CASSIRTGPGTEAFF. CDR3 coding DNA: TGTGCCAGTAGTATTAGGACAGGGCCGGGGACTGAAGCTTTCTTT.

The CDR3 sequence: CASSRDRDYPYNEQFF. CDR3 nucleotides: TGCGCCAGCAGCCGGGACCGGGACTACCCTTACAATGAGCAGTTCTTC. The genes are TRBV4-1 and TRBJ2-1; 7 nucleotides match TRBD2. V lost 4 bases to trimming and J lost 4 bases; unmatched junction nucleotides: 10. CDR1 is MGHRA, CDR2 YSYEKL, per germline. The CDR3 is 16 amino acids.

The chain carries TRBV7-9 and TRBJ1-1; 8 bases align to TRBD1. The CDR3 is 13 residues long. From germline, CDR1 is SEHNR and CDR2 FQNEAQ (reference sequence). V gave up 5 bases and J gave up 4 bases; unmatched junction bases: 3. CDR3 sequence: CASSQTGATEAFF. The CDR3 nucleotides are TGTGCCAGCAGCCAGACAGGGGCCACTGAAGCTTTCTTT.

The rearrangement joins TRBV12-2 to TRBJ2-3; whether TRBD2, the table's D call, matches the DNA was not checked. TRBV12-2 is designated a pseudogene. There are 16 residues in the CDR3. The CDR3 DNA follows: TGTGCAAGTCGCTTATGGTCGCGGGGGGGACCAGATACGCAGTATTTT. It is translated as CASRLWSRGGPDTQYF.

The chain carries TRBV18 and TRBJ2-1; TRBD2 matches 9 bases. V dropped 6 bases and J dropped 8; count of bases not matched to a gene: 8. Germline CDR1 reads KGHSH; CDR2 reads LQKENI. The CDR3 runs to 14 residues. CDR3 bases: TGTGCCAGCTCTAGGCGGGAGGGCCGCGATGAGCAGTTCTTC. It yields the protein CASSRREGRDEQFF.

This chain joins TRBV2 and TRBJ1-5; D is possibly TRBD1 (5 bases). Germline V gene data show CDR1 as SNHLY and CDR2 as FYNNEI. V was cut by 5 bases and J by 2 bases, with 13 bases left in between. This CDR3 comprises 15 residues. CDR3 protein: CASSRDSLGNQPQHF. CDR3 nucleotide sequence: TGTGCCAGCAGTAGAGACAGCCTGGGCAATCAGCCCCAGCATTTT. Supplemented by reference TRBV2 and TRBJ1-5, the full variable domain reads EPEVTQTPSHQVTQMGQEVILRCVPISNHLYFYWYRQILGQKVEFLVSFYNNEISEKSEIFDDQFSVERPDGSNFTLKIRSTKLEDSAMYFCASSRDSLGNQPQHFGDGTRLSIL.

V gene TRBV6-4 combines with J gene TRBJ1-2; D is perhaps TRBD1 (5 bases). The CDR3 totals 15 residues. Germline CDR1 and CDR2: MRHNA and SNTAGT. Deletions cut 5 bases from V and 5 bases from J, with 18 bases between. The CDR3 loop reads CASSQGVGSWYGYTF. DNA of the CDR3: TGTGCCAGCAGTCAAGGGGTTGGGTCTTGGTATGGCTACACCTTC.

The J gene is TRBJ1-1, the V gene TRBV9; no clear D. The V end lost 4 bases, the J end lost 1 base, and 11 bases lay between the germline ends. From germline, CDR1 is SGDLS and CDR2 YYNGEE. The CDR3 contains 14 residues. CDR3 DNA sequence: TGTGCCAGCAGCCCGCGCCCAGGGAACACTGAAGCTTTCTTT. It translates to CASSPRPGNTEAFF. Full variable domain (remainder filled in from reference TRBV9 and TRBJ1-1): DSGVTQTPKHLITATGQRVTLRCSPRSGDLSVYWYQQSLDQGLQFLIQYYNGEERAKGNILERFSAQQFPDLHSELNLSSLELGDSALYFCASSPRPGNTEAFFGQGTRLTVV.

V and J are TRBV5-1 and TRBJ1-1; a possible D gene is TRBD1 (5 bases). The CDR3 loop spans 15 amino acids. Germline CDR1 is SGHRS and CDR2 is YFSETQ. Trimming left V 3 bases short and J 1 base short, with 13 bases between. This CDR3 reads CASSWQGPGNTEAFF. CDR3 nucleotide sequence: TGCGCCAGCAGCTGGCAGGGCCCCGGGAACACTGAAGCTTTCTTT.

This clone came up once. The gene calls are TRBV9 and TRBJ2-5; no clear D. Germline V CDR1 and CDR2: SGDLS, YYNGEE. The CDR3 is 13 residues long. The V end lost 1 base, the J end lost 3 bases, and 7 bases lay between the germline ends. CDR3 bases: TGTGCCAGCAGCGTAATGGGCGAAGAGACCCAGTACTTC. It specifies CASSVMGEETQYF.

The genes are TRBV7-9 and TRBJ2-3; 7 bases align to TRBD1. The CDR3 has 16 amino acids. Germline V lookup: CDR1 SEHNR, CDR2 FQNEAQ (reference sequence). After removal of 0 bases from V and 2 bases from J, the junction contained 5 bases not matched to a gene. The CDR3 DNA is TGTGCCAGCAGCTTAGCCCGAGGGGGCCCCACAGATACGCAGTATTTT. This encodes CASSLARGGPTDTQYF.

The V call is TRBV7-8, the J call TRBJ2-2; 8 bases agree with TRBD1. Germline trimming cut 5 bases from V and 3 bases from J; bases unmatched to any gene: 5. Per germline, CDR1 SGHVS and CDR2 FQNEAQ. The CDR3 runs 15 residues. This CDR3 reads CASSPGTGYTGELFF. CDR3 DNA: TGTGCCAGCAGCCCGGGGACAGGTTACACCGGGGAGCTGTTTTTT.

This chain joins TRBV15 and TRBJ2-5; 9 bases match TRBD1. The CDR3 contains 15 residues. Germline CDR1 is LNHNV and CDR2 is YYDKDF (reference sequence). V shed 5 bases and J 2 bases; nucleotides not matched to a gene: 6. The CDR3 DNA reads as TGTGCCACCAGCGGCGGGGACAGGGAACAAGAGACCCAGTACTTC. Its protein product is CATSGGDREQETQYF.

V gene TRBV23-1 combines with J gene TRBJ1-6; TRBD1 matches at 8 bases. TRBV23-1 is an ORF, with its function uncertain. V lost 8 bases to trimming and J lost 11 bases; unmatched junction nucleotides: 11. The length of the CDR3 is 14 residues. CDR3: CASEGRGRRTPLHF. DNA for the CDR3: TGCGCCAGCGAGGGCAGGGGGCGGAGAACACCCCTCCACTTT.